The following is a TCR beta chain sequence with its context. As yet, its antigen is unknown. The sequenced target, TCR beta, came from blood CD8+ and CD4+ T cells. The record originates from a study of CD8 T cells in Susac syndrome. The study's findings and limits: It was acknowledged by the study that relatively few individuals were included in its TCR sequencing and HLA analysis.

After extraction with the RNeasy kit, about 0.45 to 1 ug of the RNA was reverse transcribed using random hexamers. TCR beta CDR3 was amplified by immunoSEQ multiplex PCR. This amplification extended across 54 Vbeta and 13 Jbeta segments. TCRdb reprocessed the immunoSEQ multiplex PCR reads via MiXCR and lists one record per CDR3 protein. The table has about 200,000 distinct CDR3 sequences, over 85% seen once. This TCR derives from a human donor in good health. The sample taken for sequencing was CD4+ T cells from PBMCs.

Here the CDR3 DNA reads TGCAGTGCTACCAAGCAGGGACCAAACTATGGCTACACCTTC. Protein: CSATKQGPNYGYTF. V is TRBV20-1 and J is TRBJ1-2; TRBD1 might be the D (5 bases). Germline-derived CDR1 and CDR2 are DFQATT and SNEGSKA (reference sequence). V was pared by 4 bases and J by 2 bases, with 14 bases between. CDR3 length: 14 residues.